This T cell receptor (beta chain) stems from a study of human T cells and chemical hapten exposure (dated by TCRdb to the early 2020s). About the study as a whole: For sensitization, 2% DPC in acetone was applied to a roughly 2 cm by roughly 2 cm area of upper inner arm skin. Peripheral blood TCR repertoire changes were tracked in vivo in alopecia patients during primary and secondary sensitization to the hapten diphenylcyclopropenone (DPC). Around 30 alopecia patients provided blood for TCR sequencing at one to four time points (pre-sensitization, 2, 6 and 24 weeks). Throughout the study period of roughly 24 weeks, patients also received therapeutic DPC doses to the scalp every week. Blood samples were taken from patients before sensitization (week 0) and then at 2, 6 and about 24 weeks after DPC sensitization. Most of the patients in the cohort were female, and the cohort covered alopecia areata with under or over 50% scalp involvement, alopecia totalis and alopecia universalis. Patch testing was performed on the upper back with Finn chambers containing 0.01% DPC, and the patch tests were scored after 6 days according to International Contact Dermatitis Research Group standards. Libraries were pooled for sequencing, and variation in per-sample TCR yields was attributed mainly to small differences in library volumes within the pool.

Library construction relied on RACE. Sequencing took place on a NextSeq 500. During library preparation, unique molecular identifiers were attached to individual cDNA molecules so that TCRs could be counted quantitatively and reproducibly. Both TCR alpha and TCR beta chains were sequenced from each blood RNA sample. The study's own analysis went as follows. A median of about 87,000 TCRs per sample was observed, with a range of roughly 23,224 to 700,000. V, J and CDR3 annotation of the TCR reads was carried out using the Decombinator software suite. To make PS versus PT1 abundance plots, every sample was subsampled to the same number of TCRs (28,000). TCRs were defined as expanded if absent before sensitization and observed at least eight times at the 2-week time point. TCRdb cleaned the public reads at Q25 with fastp, built clones with MiXCR and kept in-frame beta chains. Each CDR3 protein appears once, grouped with its most common genes and DNA. For this entry, the V and J calls and clone size follow TCRdb and not the study's own pipeline. This sample is represented by about 380,000 distinct CDR3 sequences; 4.5% to 5.5% of them were singletons. 2.6% of the sample rests with the top ten.

Findings and caveats that apply to the study as a whole: Because every patient had alopecia, a presumed autoimmune disease, the patients' immune response might differ from that of healthy individuals. A positive correlation was found between the number of PT1 expanded TCRs and patch test score, with significance reached at thresholds 8, 16 and 32 but not 4. Compared with pre-sensitization or healthy control sets, expanded TCRs formed significantly more large CDR3 similarity clusters, which is consistent with antigen-driven responses. DPC sensitization did not change the number of TCRs with a frequency above 1 in 1000, and there was no evidence of changes in global repertoire structure. Repeated subsampling changed both the strength of the expansion versus patch-test correlation and the threshold at which the correlation became significant.

Ten or more counts support this clonotype. The clone's antigen remains unknown. Base quality data are lacking; no much larger clone is found one base away. V loses 2 bases at its end and J loses 6 bases; junction bases beyond the gene matches: 11. CDR1 and CDR2 are read off the germline V gene as MNHEY and SVGEGT. The CDR3, cysteine through phenylalanine, is 16 amino acids long. Kept here is only the CDR3 DNA, which spans 48 bases and is read in frame from base 1. The time point label of this sample denotes: pre-sensitization, week 0. This specimen's treatment or condition label, per the study, means: therapeutic diphenylcyclopropenone sensitization with weekly scalp DPC. At every patch-test visit, the blood draw took place before the patch test was put on. Patients were considered eligible if aged 18 to 70, diagnosed with alopecia and deemed suitable for DPC therapy, and patients were excluded if pregnant. Total RNA was extracted from unfractionated whole blood collected in Tempus Blood RNA tubes.

This specimen consisted of whole blood, obtained in connection with sensitization to the hapten diphenylcyclopropenone (DPC). This clonotype was obtained from a woman in her forties or fifties with alopecia areata. Some clones in this sample may be carry-over from other donors' samples. The rearrangement combines TRBV6-2 or TRBV6-3 with TRBJ1-2; 8 nucleotides in the junction match TRBD1. This receptor carries the CDR3 CASSYNGGQGRNGYTF. The sequence in DNA is TGTGCCAGCAGTTACAATGGAGGACAGGGAAGAAATGGCTACACCTTC.